This T cell receptor (beta chain) was recorded in a study of CD8+CD57+ T cells in acquired aplastic anemia. About the study: The sorted CD4+ and CD8+ cells yielded an average roughly 3 ug of DNA.

Genomic DNA was employed as the template in profiling TCR beta VDJ and CDR3. TCRdb fed the reads into MiXCR, producing one record per CDR3 protein. The sample holds a few hundred thousand distinct CDR3 sequences; approximately 80% are singletons and the top ten take over 35%. As to this clonotype: Since the CDR3 does not end with the conserved phenylalanine or tryptophan, this likely comes from a read error. It is unclear where the CDR3 begins or ends on the DNA, so no DNA is shown, and the CDR3 is as TCRdb lists it.

Flow cytometry had shown expanded CD8+CD57+ cells in the patients chosen for sequencing. Receipt of therapy had not occurred in any patient by the time of blood sampling. The source material was sorted CD4+, CD8+, or CD8+CD57+ T cells (not recorded which) from PBMCs. The receptor was isolated from a human donor with aplastic anemia.

CDR3 amino acids: CAGQVATDSPYI. The chain recombines TRBV7-4 with TRBJ2-5; the DNA was not used to check the table's D call, TRBD1. The germline V gene encodes CDR1 SGHVT and CDR2 SQSDAQ. The CDR3 is 12 residues long, counting both termini.